The 2 T cell receptor beta chains presented below share a single source sample, sequenced in a study of OX40 agonist ivuxolimab in advanced cancers. Assay: immunoSEQ multiplex PCR; the TCRdb copy retains only in-frame clones and omits some. The sample lists roughly 70,000 clones; around 89% were seen once. Specimen: CD4+ or CD8+ T cells sorted from blood, collected in a trial of the OX40 agonist ivuxolimab. The receptors originated from an adult with an advanced solid tumor such as melanoma, head and neck, liver or kidney cancer.

The gene calls are TRBV27 and TRBJ2-7, with D unresolved. This CDR3 is 14 amino acids long. V lost 5 bases and J 5 bases, leaving 16 bases between the germline ends. Germline V lookup: CDR1 MNHEY, CDR2 SMNVEV (reference sequence). The DNA for the CDR3 is TGTGCCAGCAGTCCGTGGGCCCTTATCCACGAGCAGTACTTC. This codes for CASSPWALIHEQYF.

This chain joins TRBV5-1 and TRBJ1-1; TRBD1 matches 7 bases. The length of the CDR3 is 14 residues. The trim removed 0 bases at V and 4 bases at J, leaving 3 bases unmatched. CDR1 and CDR2 (germline): SGHRS, YFSETQ. The CDR3 here is CASSLDPGGTEAFF. For the CDR3, the DNA is TGCGCCAGCAGCTTGGACCCAGGGGGCACTGAAGCTTTCTTT.